The present T cell receptor beta chain was sequenced within a study of blood T cell repertoires in COVID-19 (dated by TCRdb to 2019 to 2021). Study-level background: The collaborator samples originated in the United States, Italy and Spain and spanned the acute and convalescent phases of COVID-19. The material from the prospective study consisted of cDNA or gDNA derived from T cells, B-cell-depleted T cells, or PBMCs. Subjects who had been exposed to COVID-19, were actively infected with it, or had recovered from it provided the deeply sampled blood TCRbeta repertoires that made up the dataset. The repertoires were released in a freely available public database meant as a resource for research on the immune response to SARS-CoV-2. The samples were drawn from the first 160 participants of the ongoing ImmuneRACE study and from 1,254 subjects provided by 6 global collaborators. A de-identified subject ID, COVID-19 status, age in years and sex were almost always included in the sample metadata. Where available, HLA class I and class II types were taken from metadata supplied by the sample provider and were not determined by assay-based typing. The paper as a whole reports these results and caveats: The amount of clinical and demographic metadata varied by source and participant and was provided uncurated.

The collaborating institutions used their own protocols to collect whole blood in K2EDTA tubes. For TCRbeta analysis, collaborator samples were shipped as frozen whole blood, as isolated PBMCs, or as DNA extracted from either sample type. TCRbeta CDR3 regions were amplified from genomic DNA by means of the immunoSEQ Assay, a bias-controlled multiplex PCR. In the paper's pipeline: Within the assay, amplification of reference gene primers was used to estimate how many nucleated cells each sample contained. To quantify the absolute abundance of each unique TCRbeta CDR3 rearrangement, sequence reads were collapsed and filtered. Productive Simpson clonality was computed per sample as the square root of Simpson's diversity index over productive rearrangements. Drawn from immuneACCESS, this table holds only the in-frame rearrangements with V and J called that TCRdb kept. Clones are partly lost; checked studies trace under half to an unresolved V gene and leave the rest unexplained. The D gene and trimming were derived from the DNA, and the V and J assignments and clone size from that table. Here the sample has 13,000 or so clones; about 80% occur a single time. The ten largest clones represent roughly 41% of the sample.

The sample holds one count of this clone. Its target antigen remains unknown. Within one base of it there is no much larger clone, and no base qualities were kept. Other nucleotide sequences from this sample produce the same CDR3. The CDR3 runs 13 amino acids, cysteine and phenylalanine included. CDR3 DNA is the only sequence kept; it has 39 bases, read in frame from the first base. V lost 2 bases and J lost 3 bases; the stretch between them is 6 bases long. CDR1 and CDR2 are drawn from the germline V gene: MDHEN, SYDVKM. This sequence was found in a woman of 80 years or more with acute or convalescent COVID-19. The chain is encoded by TRBV28 joined to TRBJ2-3; TRBD1 is possibly the D segment (6 matching bases). The material sequenced was peripheral blood. The base sequence is TGTGCCAGCAGTTTACAGGGGACAGATACGCAGTATTTT. Translated, it gives CASSLQGTDTQYF.